The 26 T cell receptor beta chains in this list originate from one sample, sequenced in a study of cytomegalovirus exposure and HLA in healthy donors. The PCR used 60 Vbeta and 13 Jbeta primers. Sequenced by immunoSEQ multiplex PCR; TCRdb stores in-frame clones only, minus some. The data show around 130,000 clones, around 72% seen once. Input material: PBMCs. The source of these receptors is a woman aged 18-29 years in good health and CMV-seronegative.

This clone was recorded a few times. V usage is TRBV18 and J usage is TRBJ2-7; no clear D. CDR1 and CDR2 (germline): KGHSH, LQKENI. The CDR3 loop spans 15 amino acids. Trimming pared 5 bases from V and 1 base from J, leaving 15 bases between. The CDR3 sequence is CASSSSEAVSYEQYF. The CDR3 nucleotides are TGTGCCAGCTCATCAAGCGAGGCAGTATCCTACGAGCAGTACTTC.

The rearrangement uses TRBV7-9 and TRBJ2-7, with TRBD1 identical over 9 bases. CDR1 is SEHNR, CDR2 FQNEAQ, per germline (reference sequence). CDR3 length equals 14 residues. V was pared by 5 bases and J by 3 bases, with 5 bases of the junction left unmatched. CDR3 sequence reads: CASSRKTGGYEQYF. CDR3 coding DNA: TGTGCCAGCAGCCGGAAGACAGGGGGCTACGAGCAGTACTTC. The entire variable domain, with the rest obtained from reference TRBV7-9 and TRBJ2-7, is as follows: DTGVSQNPRHKITKRGQNVTFRCDPISEHNRLYWYRQTLGQGPEFLTYFQNEAQLEKSRLLSDRFSAERPKGSFSTLEIQRTEQGDSAMYLCASSRKTGGYEQYFGPGTRLTVT.

The chain links TRBV9 to TRBJ2-1; D is undetermined. The CDR3 consists of 13 residues. Germline assignment: CDR1 SGDLS and CDR2 YYNGEE. Trimming left V 0 bases short and J 9 bases short, with 10 bases between. The CDR3 coding sequence is TGTGCCAGCAGCGTAGGCAGCGTTCGTGAGCAGTTCTTC. Encoded protein: CASSVGSVREQFF.

This chain connects TRBV5-1 to TRBJ2-3; possibly TRBD2 for D (7 bases). The CDR3 contains 15 residues. V was pared by 0 bases and J by 5 bases, with 13 bases between. Germline lookup yields CDR1 SGHRS and CDR2 YFSETQ. The CDR3 region is CASSLVGGGKDTQYF. The CDR3 nucleotides read TGCGCCAGCAGCTTGGTAGGGGGGGGCAAAGATACGCAGTATTTT.

A single count supports this clone. The CDR3 loop reads CASSSFGTPNYEQYF. In nucleotides, the CDR3 is TGTGCCAGCAGTTCCTTCGGGACTCCTAACTACGAGCAGTACTTC. The genes are TRBV6-5 and TRBJ2-7; D is possibly TRBD2 (6 bases). Germline CDR1 reads MNHEY; CDR2 reads SVGAGI. This CDR3 region has 15 residues. V was clipped by 4 bases and J by 3 bases, with 16 bases between them.

The J gene is TRBJ2-3, the V gene TRBV20-1; D might be TRBD1 (5 bases). The CDR3 contains 11 residues. Trimming left V 5 bases short and J 5 bases short, with 8 bases between. Germline V gives CDR1 DFQATT, CDR2 SNEGSKA (reference sequence). The CDR3 sequence: CSAGAQDTQYF. The CDR3 bases are TGCAGTGCTGGGGCTCAAGATACGCAGTATTTT.

The J gene is TRBJ2-7, the V gene TRBV7-9; TRBD2 is a possible D gene (6 bases). The length of the CDR3 is 13 residues. Germline V gene data show CDR1 as SEHNR and CDR2 as FQNEAQ (reference sequence). V was pared by 0 bases and J by 3 bases, with 6 bases between. The chain's CDR3 is CASSLAGGYEQYF. The CDR3 DNA reads TGTGCCAGCAGCTTAGCGGGGGGCTACGAGCAGTACTTC.

The chain recombines TRBV2 with TRBJ2-5; 8 bases fit TRBD2. Per the germline V gene, CDR1 is SNHLY and CDR2 is FYNNEI. This CDR3 has 15 amino acids. The trim removed 4 bases at V and 7 bases at J, leaving 11 bases unmatched. In nucleotides, the CDR3 is TGTGCCAGCAGTGTGGATAGCGGGAACGTAGGGACCCAGTACTTC. Its protein is CASSVDSGNVGTQYF.

In its sample, this clone was seen once. The chain recombines TRBV5-5 with TRBJ1-2, with D hard to call. Germline assignment: CDR1 SGHKS and CDR2 YYEKEE (reference sequence). V lost 0 bases and J lost 2, with 8 bases in between. The CDR3 sequence is 14 residues long. Here the CDR3 reads CASSLDPGNYGYTF. CDR3 coding DNA: TGTGCCAGCAGCTTGGATCCTGGCAACTATGGCTACACCTTC.

The rearrangement uses TRBV30 and TRBJ1-3; D gene uncertain. The V gene's germline CDR1 is GTSNPN and CDR2 SVGIG (reference sequence). The length of the CDR3 is 14 residues. V lost 2 bases to trimming and J lost 0 bases, with 8 bases between them. The CDR3 DNA reads TGTGCCTGGAGTCCCCGGTTCTCTGGAAACACCATATATTTT. Protein product: CAWSPRFSGNTIYF.

The V and J genes are TRBV27 and TRBJ2-7; D may be TRBD1 (5 bases). The germline gives CDR1 MNHEY, CDR2 SMNVEV (reference sequence). V was trimmed by 2 bases and J by 0 bases, leaving 8 bases between them. The CDR3 has 14 residues. The CDR3: CASSLTGISYEQYF. The CDR3 nucleotides are TGTGCCAGCAGTTTAACAGGAATCTCCTACGAGCAGTACTTC.

The chain joins TRBV10-3 to TRBJ2-1; 9 bases map to TRBD2. CDR1 is ENHRY, CDR2 SYGVKD, per germline. The CDR3 spans 17 residues. V shed 6 bases, J shed 7 bases, and the junction held 16 bases outside the gene matches. The CDR3 DNA reads as TGTGCCATCAGCCCCGCCGGGCGAGCGGGAGGTTTAAATGAGCAGTTCTTC. Translated: CAISPAGRAGGLNEQFF.

The V and J genes are TRBV14 and TRBJ1-5; TRBD1 matches 8 bases. CDR1 is SGHDN, CDR2 FVKESK, per germline. The CDR3 contains 17 residues. The V and J ends lost 4 bases and 0 bases, in that order; junction bases with no gene match: 8. The CDR3: CASSRLGGQGSNQPQHF. The CDR3 region has the DNA TGTGCCAGCAGCCGTCTAGGCGGACAGGGTAGCAATCAGCCCCAGCATTTT.

The V and J genes are TRBV7-9 and TRBJ2-5; the D gene is possibly TRBD2 (5 bases). Germline CDR1 is SEHNR and CDR2 is FQNEAQ (reference sequence). The CDR3 has 18 residues. V gave up 5 bases and J gave up 7 bases, with 29 bases separating them. In DNA form, the CDR3 reads TGTGCCAGCAGCCCCGTCGCTGGAGAACCGAAACATGGGAGGACCCAGTACTTC. It translates to CASSPVAGEPKHGRTQYF.

This chain uses TRBV19 with TRBJ1-5; perhaps TRBD1 as D (6 bases). This CDR3 comprises 14 residues. CDR1 LNHDA and CDR2 SQIVND come from the germline V gene (reference sequence). Trimming stripped 5 bases from V and 6 bases from J, with 14 bases between. The CDR3 DNA sequence: TGTGCCAGTAGTCCACAGGGAAAGGGTCAGCCCCAGCATTTT. Its translation is CASSPQGKGQPQHF.

This clone was seen a few times. V usage is TRBV6-5 and J usage is TRBJ2-3; D might be TRBD1 (6 bases). From germline, CDR1 is MNHEY and CDR2 SVGAGI. This CDR3 comprises 15 residues. Trimming removed 5 bases at V and 0 bases at J, with 12 bases between. The CDR3 sequence: CASSPTGSSTDTQYF. The DNA for the CDR3 is TGTGCCAGCAGTCCGACAGGTTCTAGCACAGATACGCAGTATTTT.

V usage is TRBV5-1 and J usage is TRBJ1-1; TRBD1 matches at 10 bases. This CDR3 spans 16 amino acids. With 3 bases clipped from V and 3 bases from J, the junction kept 8 bases outside the gene matches. CDR1 and CDR2 from the germline V gene are SGHRS and YFSETQ. For the CDR3, the DNA is TGCGCCAGCAGCTACGAACCCGGGACAGGGGACACTGAAGCTTTCTTT. Protein: CASSYEPGTGDTEAFF. The full variable domain, with the rest looked up from reference TRBV5-1 and TRBJ1-1, is KAGVTQTPRYLIKTRGQQVTLSCSPISGHRSVSWYQQTPGQGLQFLFEYFSETQRNKGNFPGRFSGRQFSNSRSEMNVSTLELGDSALYLCASSYEPGTGDTEAFFGQGTRLTVV.

J is TRBJ2-5 and V is TRBV7-2; D possibly corresponds to TRBD2 (6 bases). The germline gives CDR1 SGHTA, CDR2 FQGNSA. V was trimmed by 5 bases and J by 5 bases, leaving 12 bases between them. CDR3 length equals 13 residues. The CDR3, as DNA: TGTGCCAGCAGCCGAGGACGGGGGGAGACCCAGTACTTC. This translates into CASSRGRGETQYF.

The rearrangement links TRBV10-3 to TRBJ1-2; no clear D. The CDR3 runs 14 residues. V lost 2 bases to trimming and J lost 7 bases, with 14 bases between them. Per germline, CDR1 ENHRY and CDR2 SYGVKD. CDR3 sequence reads: CAISETEGAGGYTF. For the CDR3, the DNA is TGTGCCATCAGTGAGACTGAGGGCGCCGGTGGCTACACCTTC.

In its sample, this clone was seen once. This chain uses TRBV7-9 with TRBJ1-1; TRBD1 agrees at 7 bases. The V gene end was trimmed by 3 bases and the J gene end by 10 bases; junction bases not matched to a gene: 11. The CDR3 covers 14 residues. Germline assignment: CDR1 SEHNR and CDR2 FQNEAQ (reference sequence). The CDR3, as DNA: TGTGCCAGCAGCTTTTACGACAGGGTGGGGAGAGCTTTCTTT. As protein: CASSFYDRVGRAFF.

This rearrangement joins TRBV6-1 to TRBJ1-3; perhaps TRBD1 as D (6 bases). CDR1 and CDR2 (germline): MNHNS, SASEGT. The V and J ends lost 1 base and 4 bases respectively, with 20 bases between them. The CDR3 is made up of 18 amino acids. In nucleotides, the CDR3 is TGTGCCAGCAGTGAAGAAGTGCACAGGGTAATAGCGGGAAACACCATATATTTT. The encoded protein is CASSEEVHRVIAGNTIYF.

J is TRBJ1-5 and V is TRBV6-1; possibly TRBD1 for D (6 bases). The germline CDR1 and CDR2 sequences are MNHNS and SASEGT. CDR3 length: 14 amino acids. Trimming shortened V by 6 bases and J by 6 bases, and 15 bases separated the two germline ends. CDR3 nucleotides: TGTGCCAGCAGCGTTTCAGGGGCGGCTCAGCCCCAGCATTTT. This gives the protein CASSVSGAAQPQHF.

The table lists this clone with a count of one. The chain combines TRBV5-1 with TRBJ2-1; 7 bases are shared with TRBD1. Germline V gives CDR1 SGHRS, CDR2 YFSETQ. CDR3 length: 15 residues. The V segment lost 6 bases and the J segment 8 bases; nucleotides outside the gene matches: 14. The CDR3 region is CASNPLTGPWDEQFF. For the CDR3, the DNA is TGCGCCAGCAACCCCCTGACAGGGCCTTGGGATGAGCAGTTCTTC.

The chain carries TRBV6-1 and TRBJ1-4; 7 bases are shared with TRBD1. Germline-derived CDR1 and CDR2 are MNHNS and SASEGT. The J segment lost 8 bases and the V segment lost 1 base, leaving 7 bases of the junction unmatched. The CDR3 sequence is 15 residues long. CDR3 sequence: CASSEGYRGLEKLFF. The CDR3 nucleotides read TGTGCCAGCAGTGAAGGGTACAGGGGTTTAGAAAAACTGTTTTTT.

This chain uses TRBV6-1 with TRBJ1-1; D remains unclear. The CDR3 is 14 residues long. V shed 6 bases and J shed 0 bases, with 11 bases lying between them. Per germline, CDR1 MNHNS and CDR2 SASEGT. The CDR3 sequence is CASRPGEMNTEAFF. The CDR3 bases are TGTGCCAGCAGACCCGGGGAAATGAACACTGAAGCTTTCTTT.

This clone occurred a few times. The chain recombines TRBV5-1 with TRBJ2-2, with 10 bases identical to TRBD1. The CDR3 has 18 residues. After removal of 0 bases from V and 7 bases from J, the junction contained 12 bases not matched to a gene. Germline V CDR1 and CDR2: SGHRS, YFSETQ. The CDR3 loop is CASSLALLDRGRIGELFF. The DNA of the CDR3 is TGCGCCAGCAGCTTGGCCCTCCTCGACAGGGGGCGTATCGGGGAGCTGTTTTTT.